This TCR beta chain was identified during a study of OX40 agonist ivuxolimab in advanced cancers. In the study overall: Cohort: about 80% men, mean age about 60, aged roughly 23 to 79.

Blood sampling was done at baseline, cycle 4 day 1, and cycle 7 day 1. CDR1 and CDR2 from the germline V gene are MNHEY and SMNVEV (reference sequence). The CDR3 consists of 17 residues. Trimming cost V 5 bases and J 9 bases, with 26 bases left between them. This table comes from immunoSEQ multiplex PCR, and its TCRdb copy is limited to in-frame clones, with some not included. The table has roughly 60,000 clones, approximately 87% seen once; the top ten hold approximately 4.8%. This sample comprised CD4+ or CD8+ T cells sorted from blood, obtained in a trial of the OX40 agonist ivuxolimab. The chain carries TRBV27 and TRBJ2-1; D is perhaps TRBD2 (6 bases). This sequence originates from an adult with an advanced solid tumor such as melanoma, head and neck, liver or kidney cancer. The CDR3 spells CASSPPFTGTVGREQFF. For the CDR3, the DNA is TGTGCCAGCAGTCCCCCTTTCACCGGGACTGTCGGGCGTGAGCAGTTCTTC.